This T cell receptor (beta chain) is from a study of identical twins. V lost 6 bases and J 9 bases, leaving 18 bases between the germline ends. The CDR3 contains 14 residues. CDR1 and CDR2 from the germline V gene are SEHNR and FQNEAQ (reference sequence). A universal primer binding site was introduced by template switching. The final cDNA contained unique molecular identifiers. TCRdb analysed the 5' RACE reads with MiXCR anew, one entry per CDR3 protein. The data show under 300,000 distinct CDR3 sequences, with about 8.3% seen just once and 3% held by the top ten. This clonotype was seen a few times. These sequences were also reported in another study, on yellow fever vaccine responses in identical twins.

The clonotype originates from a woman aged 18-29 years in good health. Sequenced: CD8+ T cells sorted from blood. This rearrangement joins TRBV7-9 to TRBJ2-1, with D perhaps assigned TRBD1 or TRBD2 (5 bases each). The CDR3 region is CASRAGTLDPEQFF. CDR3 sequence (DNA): TGTGCCAGCAGAGCCGGGACCCTGGACCCTGAGCAGTTCTTC.